The source of this T cell receptor beta chain is a study of T cells in Graves' hyperthyroidism and ophthalmopathy. Notes on the study in general: The blood repertoire included most of the expanded thyroid clonotypes above 0.001.

The junction had 5 bases not matched to a gene; V was cut back by 1 base and J by 0 bases. The CDR3 consists of 16 residues. Germline CDR1 reads SNHLY; CDR2 reads FYNNEI. Regions amplified from RNA transcripts were the TCR beta CDR3 regions. The HTBI primer set drove a first-round RT-PCR of the TCR CDR3. TCRdb called the multiplex PCR reads again in MiXCR, with one record for every CDR3 protein. The data show hundreds of thousands of distinct CDR3 sequences, with roughly 45% seen just once and roughly 6.5% held by the top ten. As concerns this clonotype: Antigen specificity is unknown.

The specimen was peripheral blood or thyroid tissue (not recorded which). This TCR derives from an adult man with Graves' disease, either hyperthyroidism or ophthalmopathy (not recorded which). The chain recombines TRBV2 with TRBJ2-7; the match to TRBD1 covers 8 bases. The CDR3 coding sequence is TGTGCCAGCAGTGAAGGTCAGGGGGCGAGCTCCTACGAGCAGTACTTC. Its translation is CASSEGQGASSYEQYF.